The source of this T cell receptor beta chain is a study of T cell responses to AZD1222 COVID-19 vaccine. TCRdb's table, derived via immunoSEQ multiplex PCR, lists solely in-frame clones and lacks some. The data contain about 94,000 clones, nearly 90% of them seen just once; the ten biggest clones take up roughly 8.1%. Remarks on this clone: Its antigen is unknown.

Broader study findings: Unmutated variant regions are reportedly the target of nearly half of TCRs that are spike-specific.

The CDR3 loop spans 10 amino acids. The germline V gene encodes CDR1 SGDLS and CDR2 YYNGEE. V shed 4 bases and J shed 6 bases, with 4 bases lying between them. The sample here was peripheral blood, taken on day 0 of AZD1222 vaccination. The origin of this receptor is an adult in good health. This sequence joins TRBV9 and TRBJ1-2; D is unresolved. The CDR3 spells CASSIDGYTF. The CDR3 nucleotides read TGTGCCAGCAGCATAGATGGCTACACCTTC.